These T cell receptor beta chains were read from a single sample in a study of human T cells and chemical hapten exposure. TCRdb reanalysed the RACE reads using MiXCR and keeps one entry per CDR3 protein. The repertoire holds tens of thousands of distinct CDR3 sequences, with around 30% as singletons. The sequencing here drew on whole blood, taken in connection with sensitization to the hapten diphenylcyclopropenone (DPC). These receptors were obtained from a man aged 35 to 55 with alopecia areata. Some clones in this sample may be carry-over from other donors' samples. The conserved cysteine and the conserved F or W are not part of the CDR3 here.

V	J	CDR3
TRBV7-9	TRBJ2-3	ASSETRGYTDTQY
TRBV2	TRBJ2-7	ASSVERVEY
TRBV7-9	TRBJ2-2	ASSIRQGRTGELF
TRBV28	TRBJ2-1	ASTWRTQGRNEQF
TRBV27	TRBJ2-5	ASSWTRQETQY
TRBV5-6	TRBJ1-1	ASSFAGAPTETF
TRBV30	TRBJ2-7	AFGPQPYEQY
TRBV30	TRBJ2-2	AWSDGASGSTGELF
TRBV20-1	TRBJ2-7	SARETGTGSEQY
TRBV11-2	TRBJ2-5	ASSLELQETQY
TRBV12-3/TRBV12-4	TRBJ2-1	ASSSLAEQF
TRBV28	TRBJ2-7	ASSLWGGTGSSYEQY
TRBV7-8	TRBJ2-1	ASSSTGGLARQEQF
TRBV6-5	TRBJ2-3	ASSYSWAGLARRTDTQY
TRBV29-1	TRBJ1-1	SVVTGASKAEAF
TRBV6-6	TRBJ2-3	ASLAPSTDTQY
TRBV20-1	TRBJ1-2	SAIIQGRYGYT
TRBV5-5	TRBJ1-1	ASSLSWSNTEAF
TRBV9	TRBJ2-1	ASSVASSGYNEQF
TRBV29-1	TRBJ2-3	SVTSGPTSTDTQY
TRBV5-1	TRBJ2-1	ASSPQLARDEQF
TRBV5-1	TRBJ1-6	ASSLASGNSPLH
TRBV28	TRBJ1-1	ASNLGNPGNTEAF
TRBV4-1	TRBJ2-1	ASSHDPDNEQF
TRBV6-6	TRBJ2-1	ASSYRLAGGGNEQF